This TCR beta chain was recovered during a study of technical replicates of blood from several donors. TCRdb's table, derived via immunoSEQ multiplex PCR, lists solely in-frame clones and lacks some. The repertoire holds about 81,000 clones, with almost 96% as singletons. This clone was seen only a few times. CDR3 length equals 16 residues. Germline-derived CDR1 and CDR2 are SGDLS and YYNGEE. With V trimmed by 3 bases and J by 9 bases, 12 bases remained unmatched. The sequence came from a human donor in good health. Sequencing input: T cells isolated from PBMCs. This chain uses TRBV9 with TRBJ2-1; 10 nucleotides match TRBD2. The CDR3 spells CASSGGTSGNVGEQFF. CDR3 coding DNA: TGTGCCAGCAGCGGGGGTACTAGCGGGAACGTTGGTGAGCAGTTCTTC.